Each of the 14 T cell receptor beta chains below was sequenced from the same sample in a study of blood T cell repertoires in COVID-19. Measured with immunoSEQ multiplex PCR; TCRdb has only the in-frame clones, and not every one. The sample has 320,000 or so clones; around nine tenths are singletons. The source material was PBMCs or T cells enriched from blood (not recorded which). The origin of the receptors is a man in his 60s who had recovered from COVID-19.

The chain carries TRBV29-1 and TRBJ1-1, with D perhaps matching TRBD1 (5 bases). Trimming cost V 6 bases and J 1 base, with 18 bases left between them. CDR3 length equals 15 residues. Germline CDR1 is SQVTM and CDR2 is ANQGSEA. CDR3: CSVAGYAGWNTEAFF. CDR3 bases: TGCAGCGTGGCCGGGTACGCAGGGTGGAACACTGAAGCTTTCTTT.

This chain links TRBV25-1 with TRBJ1-1, with D possibly TRBD1 on 5 matching bases. Germline V gene lookup returns CDR1 MGHDK and CDR2 SYGVNS. This CDR3 is built from 14 residues. V gave up 1 base and J gave up 10 bases, with 16 bases separating them. In DNA, the CDR3 is TGTGCCAGCAGTGAATTCTTACAGGTGGACCGAGCTTTCTTT. Translation gives CASSEFLQVDRAFF.

The V call is TRBV4-2, the J call TRBJ1-6; 8 nucleotides line up with TRBD1. The germline V gene has CDR1 LGHNA and CDR2 YNFKEQ. V lost 3 bases and J lost 7; bases outside the gene matches: 5. CDR3 length equals 15 residues. The CDR3 loop is CASSQGWTGNSPLHF. Here the CDR3 DNA reads TGTGCCAGCAGCCAGGGATGGACAGGGAATTCACCCCTCCACTTT.

The gene calls are TRBV7-9 and TRBJ1-1; D gene uncertain. The V end was cut by 3 bases, the J end by 4 bases, with 15 bases between. Germline CDR1 and CDR2: SEHNR and FQNEAQ (reference sequence). The CDR3 is made up of 15 amino acids. For the CDR3, the DNA is TGTGCCAGCAGCTTGCCCCTCTTGACAAGCACTGAAGCTTTCTTT. Amino acid sequence: CASSLPLLTSTEAFF.

The rearrangement joins TRBV3-1 (or the pseudogene TRBV3-2) to TRBJ1-1; 9 nucleotides line up with TRBD1. Trimming took 0 bases from V and 1 from J; bases not matched to a gene: 12. Germline CDR1 LGHDT, CDR2 YNNKEL (reference sequence). This CDR3 is built from 19 residues. The CDR3 nucleotides read TGTGCCAGCAGCCAAGATGGGGGGCCATGGACAGGGGAGAACACTGAAGCTTTCTTT. This encodes CASSQDGGPWTGENTEAFF.

The V and J genes are TRBV6-5 and TRBJ1-1; D gene ambiguous. CDR1 is MNHEY, CDR2 SVGAGI, per germline. With 4 bases removed from V and 1 base from J, the gap between germline ends came to 4 bases. The CDR3 runs 12 residues. CDR3 nucleotide sequence: TGTGCCAGCAGTTTCAGGAACACTGAAGCTTTCTTT. Translated: CASSFRNTEAFF.

J is TRBJ2-3 and V is TRBV5-4; D is ambiguous. Germline assignment: CDR1 SGHNT and CDR2 YYREEE (reference sequence). Deletions cut 5 bases from V and 2 bases from J, with 6 bases between. The CDR3 runs to 12 residues. The CDR3 nucleotides read TGTGCCAGCAGACTCGACACAGATACGCAGTATTTT. Protein product: CASRLDTDTQYF. Based on the CDR3 plus reference TRBV5-4 and TRBJ2-3, the full variable domain is ETGVTQSPTHLIKTRGQQVTLRCSSQSGHNTVSWYQQALGQGPQFIFQYYREEENGRGNFPPRFSGLQFPNYSSELNVNALELDDSALYLCASRLDTDTQYFGPGTRLTVL.

The J gene is TRBJ2-3, the V gene TRBV30; 9 positions agree with TRBD2. The CDR3 spans 14 residues. The germline CDR1 and CDR2 sequences are GTSNPN and SVGIG (reference sequence). The junction had 4 bases not matched to a gene; V was cut back by 0 bases and J by 6 bases. CDR3 residues: CAWSVAGGVDTQYF. The CDR3 DNA follows: TGTGCCTGGAGTGTAGCGGGAGGTGTGGATACGCAGTATTTT.

The chain has TRBV24-1 and TRBJ2-3, with a tentative D call TRBD2 (6 bases). Germline V gene lookup returns CDR1 KGHDR and CDR2 SFDVKD. The ends were cut back, 5 bases at V and 6 bases at J, with 8 bases in the middle. This CDR3 has 12 amino acids. CDR3 protein: CATSGTSDTQYF. In nucleotides, the CDR3 is TGTGCCACCAGTGGTACTAGCGATACGCAGTATTTT.

The chain recombines TRBV19 with TRBJ2-3, with D perhaps TRBD2 (6 bases). The germline V and J ends were trimmed by 8 bases and 0 bases, with 15 bases remaining between them. The CDR3 loop spans 15 amino acids. Germline-derived CDR1 and CDR2 are LNHDA and SQIVND (reference sequence). CDR3 loop: CASDRGVSSTDTQYF. In DNA, the CDR3 is TGTGCCAGTGATCGCGGGGTTTCTAGCACAGATACGCAGTATTTT. Variable domain in full (rest from reference TRBV19 and TRBJ2-3): DGGITQSPKYLFRKEGQNVTLSCEQNLNHDAMYWYRQDPGQGLRLIYYSQIVNDFQKGDIAEGYSVSREKKESFPLTVTSAQKNPTAFYLCASDRGVSSTDTQYFGPGTRLTVL.

This sequence joins TRBV3-1 (or the pseudogene TRBV3-2) and TRBJ2-7, with D possibly matching TRBD2 (7 bases). With 5 bases removed from V and 5 bases from J, the gap between germline ends came to 25 bases. This CDR3 has 17 amino acids. Germline loops: CDR1 LGHDT, CDR2 YNNKEL (reference sequence). The CDR3 DNA follows: TGTGCCAGCAGCTCTCAACGCGGGGGCGGGAGTGGCCACGAGCAGTACTTC. Its protein is CASSSQRGGGSGHEQYF.

The chain couples TRBV28 to TRBJ2-5; D uncertain. Germline V gives CDR1 MDHEN, CDR2 SYDVKM. The CDR3 runs 12 residues. Trimming took 9 bases from V and 3 from J, leaving 11 bases between them. This CDR3 reads CASPEGEETQYF. In DNA form, the CDR3 reads TGTGCCAGTCCGGAAGGAGAAGAGACCCAGTACTTC.

The CDR3: CSVDPDSLTGYTF. DNA for the CDR3: TGCAGCGTTGATCCGGACAGCCTGACCGGCTACACCTTC. This rearrangement joins TRBV29-1 to TRBJ1-2, with D tentatively TRBD1 (6 bases). Trimming pared 3 bases from V and 8 bases from J, leaving 16 bases between. Germline loops: CDR1 SQVTM, CDR2 ANQGSEA. This CDR3 has 13 amino acids. The entire variable domain, with the rest obtained from reference TRBV29-1 and TRBJ1-2, is as follows: SAVISQKPSRDICQRGTSLTIQCQVDSQVTMMFWYRQQPGQSLTLIATANQGSEATYESGFVIDKFPISRPNLTFSTLTVSNMSPEDSSIYLCSVDPDSLTGYTFGSGTRLTVV.

About this clone itself: Distinct nucleotide sequences in the sample also encode this CDR3. The rearrangement links TRBV5-1 to TRBJ1-2; possibly TRBD1 for D (5 bases). From germline, CDR1 is SGHRS and CDR2 YFSETQ. Trimming left V 4 bases short and J 1 base short, with 11 bases between. There are 14 residues in the CDR3. The CDR3 region is CASSLTQGNYGYTF. The CDR3 coding sequence is TGCGCCAGCAGCCTGACTCAGGGTAACTATGGCTACACCTTC. The full variable domain, its missing parts supplied by reference TRBV5-1 and TRBJ1-2, is KAGVTQTPRYLIKTRGQQVTLSCSPISGHRSVSWYQQTPGQGLQFLFEYFSETQRNKGNFPGRFSGRQFSNSRSEMNVSTLELGDSALYLCASSLTQGNYGYTFGSGTRLTVV.